This entry lists 10 T cell receptor beta chains sequenced from one sample in a study of a mutant IDH1 vaccine in newly diagnosed glioma (dated by TCRdb to about 2021). The sample's time point label, decoded: baseline, week 1 (first vaccination visit). The treatment or condition label corresponds to: pre-vaccination baseline after standard-of-care therapy. The library was built by means of the immunoSEQ multiplex PCR assay. TCRdb limited this immuneACCESS table to in-frame rearrangements with V and J called. A share of clones is missing; checked studies link under half to unresolved V genes, and the rest is unexplained. The sample has fewer than 40,000 clones on record, over 75% of them singletons. The leading ten clones occupy under 25% of the sample. Sequences were derived from PBMCs, sampled from a glioma patient treated with radiotherapy, temozolomide or both. These TCRs come from a man in his thirties or forties with glioma.

This rearrangement joins TRBV13 to TRBJ1-2; D is unclear. The CDR3 spans 14 residues. Germline assignment: CDR1 PRHDT and CDR2 FYEKMQ (reference sequence). With 4 bases removed from V and 7 bases from J, the gap between germline ends came to 16 bases. The CDR3 bases are TGTGCCAGCAGCTGGGGTCGTCCTCCGCGTGGCTACACCTTC. Translating it yields CASSWGRPPRGYTF.

The chain has TRBV6-6 and TRBJ2-7, with D unclear. Germline V gives CDR1 MNHNY, CDR2 SVGAGI (reference sequence). The V end lost 4 bases, the J end lost 3 bases, and 13 bases lay between the germline ends. This CDR3 has 14 residues. Here the CDR3 reads CASSLGTGGYEQYF. The CDR3 DNA follows: TGTGCCAGCAGTTTAGGAACCGGCGGCTACGAGCAGTACTTC.

This clone was detected once. The rearrangement links TRBV4-2 to TRBJ2-1, with TRBD1 matching 8 bases. With V trimmed by 3 bases and J by 2 bases, 6 bases remained unmatched. Germline CDR1 and CDR2: LGHNA and YNFKEQ. This CDR3 is 16 amino acids long. The CDR3 DNA reads as TGTGCCAGCAGCCATCCTCAGGGGGCGACCTACAATGAGCAGTTCTTC. Encoded protein: CASSHPQGATYNEQFF.

The chain carries TRBV28 and TRBJ1-4, with no clear D. V lost 1 base, J lost 4 bases, and 7 bases lay in between. Germline-derived CDR1 and CDR2 are MDHEN and SYDVKM. This CDR3 is built from 14 residues. CDR3 nucleotide sequence: TGTGCCAGCAGTTTATACAACCATAATGAAAAACTGTTTTTT. This gives the protein CASSLYNHNEKLFF.

This clone appeared once. CDR3 sequence (DNA): TGTGCCAGCAGTTTGCAGTACCTGACTATGACCACCGGGGAGCTGTTTTTT. This sequence encodes CASSLQYLTMTTGELFF. The V and J genes are TRBV27 and TRBJ2-2; TRBD2 might be the D (5 bases). V dropped 3 bases and J dropped 4 bases, with 18 bases sitting between them. Germline V lookup: CDR1 MNHEY, CDR2 SMNVEV (reference sequence). The CDR3 is 17 amino acids.

The J gene is TRBJ1-6, the V gene TRBV6-5, with TRBD1 identical over 8 bases. The CDR3 totals 13 residues. Germline CDR1 MNHEY, CDR2 SVGAGI. The junction had 6 bases not matched to a gene; V was cut back by 8 bases and J by 9 bases. CDR3 sequence (DNA): TGTGCCAGCGCTCGGACAGGGCTTTCACCCCTCCACTTT. Translating gives CASARTGLSPLHF.

The V and J genes are TRBV30 and TRBJ1-5, with unresolved D. V was trimmed by 0 bases and J by 7 bases, leaving 13 bases between them. In germline, CDR1 is GTSNPN, CDR2 SVGIG (reference sequence). The CDR3 has 14 residues. The CDR3 here is CAWSVAGSAQPQHF. In nucleotides, the CDR3 is TGTGCCTGGAGTGTTGCTGGGTCGGCGCAGCCCCAGCATTTT. The full variable domain, completed using reference TRBV30 and TRBJ1-5, is SQTIHQWPATLVQPVGSPLSLECTVEGTSNPNLYWYRQAAGRGLQLLFYSVGIGQISSEVPQNLSASRPQDRQFILSSKKLLLSDSGFYLCAWSVAGSAQPQHFGDGTRLSIL.

With regard to this clone: The identical CDR3 is also encoded by other nucleotide sequences in the sample. This chain links TRBV6-6 with TRBJ1-4; TRBD1 matches at 9 bases. With V trimmed by 4 bases and J by 7 bases, 4 bases remained unmatched. Germline assignment: CDR1 MNHNY and CDR2 SVGAGI (reference sequence). This CDR3 is built from 14 residues. The CDR3 DNA reads as TGTGCCAGCAGTTGGGGACAGGGAGGTGAAAAACTGTTTTTT. It yields the protein CASSWGQGGEKLFF.

This clone came up once. V gene TRBV10-3 combines with J gene TRBJ2-7, with D maybe TRBD1 (5 bases). Germline V gene sequence: CDR1 ENHRY, CDR2 SYGVKD. V lost 10 bases, J lost 3 bases, and 13 bases lay in between. The CDR3 has 12 amino acids. The CDR3 spells CATGQGIYEQYF. The CDR3 coding sequence is TGTGCCACTGGGCAGGGTATCTACGAGCAGTACTTC.

This chain uses TRBV2 with TRBJ2-1, with D perhaps TRBD1 or TRBD2 (5 bases each). V was trimmed by 4 bases and J by 6 bases, leaving 10 bases between them. CDR1 and CDR2 from the germline V gene are SNHLY and FYNNEI. The CDR3 is made up of 13 amino acids. The DNA for the CDR3 is TGTGCCAGCAGTGTTTTGGGGGTCAATGAGCAGTTCTTC. Translating gives CASSVLGVNEQFF. Full variable domain (missing parts from reference TRBV2 and TRBJ2-1): EPEVTQTPSHQVTQMGQEVILRCVPISNHLYFYWYRQILGQKVEFLVSFYNNEISEKSEIFDDQFSVERPDGSNFTLKIRSTKLEDSAMYFCASSVLGVNEQFFGPGTRLTVL.